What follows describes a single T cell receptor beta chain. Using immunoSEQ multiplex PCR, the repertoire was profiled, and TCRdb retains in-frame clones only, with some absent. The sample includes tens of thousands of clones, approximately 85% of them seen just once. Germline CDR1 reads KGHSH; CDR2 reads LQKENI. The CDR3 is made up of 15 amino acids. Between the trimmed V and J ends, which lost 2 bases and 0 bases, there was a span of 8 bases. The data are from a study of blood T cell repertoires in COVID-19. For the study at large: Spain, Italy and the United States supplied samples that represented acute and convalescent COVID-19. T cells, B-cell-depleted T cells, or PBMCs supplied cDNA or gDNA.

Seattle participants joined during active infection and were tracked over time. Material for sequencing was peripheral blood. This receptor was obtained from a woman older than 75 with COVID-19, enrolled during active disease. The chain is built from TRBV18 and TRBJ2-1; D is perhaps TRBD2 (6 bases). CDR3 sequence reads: CASSPMGGSYNEQFF. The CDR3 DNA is TGTGCCAGCTCACCAATGGGGGGCTCCTACAATGAGCAGTTCTTC.